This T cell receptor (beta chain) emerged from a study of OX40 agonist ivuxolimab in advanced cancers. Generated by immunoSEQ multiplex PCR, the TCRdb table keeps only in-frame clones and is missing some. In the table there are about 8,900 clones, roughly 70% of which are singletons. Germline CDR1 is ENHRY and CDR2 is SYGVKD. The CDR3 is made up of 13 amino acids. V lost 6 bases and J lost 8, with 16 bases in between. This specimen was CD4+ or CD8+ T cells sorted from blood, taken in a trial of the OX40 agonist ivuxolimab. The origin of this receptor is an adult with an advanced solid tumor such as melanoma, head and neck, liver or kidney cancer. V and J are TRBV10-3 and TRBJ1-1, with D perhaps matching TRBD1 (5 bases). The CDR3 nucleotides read TGTGCCATCAGCATAAGGGGTGGGCGGGAAGCTTTCTTT. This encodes CAISIRGGREAFF.